This TCR beta chain comes out of a study of somatic mutations in cytotoxic T cells in rheumatoid arthritis. Study-level background: It was right after diagnosis, before any treatment, that patient blood (just over 29 ml EDTA) was drawn.

Sequencing used immunoSEQ multiplex PCR; TCRdb keeps in-frame clones, though not all of them. Found here are around 15,000 clones, approximately 80% of them singletons; the top ten hold 6.5% to 7.5%. Looked up from germline, CDR1 is MDHEN and CDR2 is SYDVKM. The CDR3 is 15 residues long. V lost 7 bases and J lost 5, with 17 bases in between. Study observations and caveats: Over 20% of CD8+ cells belonged to the largest CD8+ clone in about an eighth of the roughly 60 patients. The slight TRBV07 underrepresentation in rheumatoid arthritis patients received no adjustment for multiple comparisons.

Once isolated by positive magnetic bead selection, the CD4+ and CD8+ cells had their purity checked by flow cytometry. Comment on this clone: Its antigen is not known.

The sequence came from an adult with rheumatoid arthritis. The specimen was CD8+ T cells sorted from blood. The rearrangement links TRBV28 to TRBJ1-4, with D maybe TRBD1 (5 bases). The CDR3 coding sequence is TGTGCCAGCACCCTGGGGGGGGAAGAGAATGAAAAACTGTTTTTT. Protein sequence: CASTLGGEENEKLFF.